This TCR beta chain was observed in a study of blood T cells in healthy people across ages (dated by TCRdb to between 2014 and 2017). Notes on the research overall: In model experiments, template switching captured roughly one uniquely barcoded TCR beta cDNA molecule for every two T cells. The study measured age-related changes in TCR beta repertoire diversity using deep sequencing normalized with unique cDNA molecular identifiers. Donors were grouped into four age groups: young (average about 15 years), middle-aged (39), aged (around 60) and long-lived (about 90). Using the same blood draw, the study looked at two additional independent replicas of 1 million unique cDNA reads for two donors, one aged 18 to 30 and the other aged 80 or older.

The CDR1 and CDR2 encoded by the germline V gene are SQVTM and ANQGSEA. Including the terminal cysteine and phenylalanine, the CDR3 comprises 14 residues. Of all the DNA, just the CDR3 is kept, 42 bases in frame from base 1. Trimming accounts for 6 bases at V and 6 bases at J, while the number of junction bases matched to no gene is 10. Donors were 35 to 40 systemically healthy Caucasian individuals from Russia aged roughly 6 to 95 years. Each donor gave ten milliliters of peripheral blood, collected into EDTA-treated Vacutainer tubes. PBMCs were isolated by Ficoll-Paque density-gradient centrifugation, with at least 6 million obtained per sample. Total RNA was extracted from PBMCs with Trizol reagent, with at least 5.5 micrograms obtained per sample. For every donor, flow cytometry on a PBMC aliquot measured the percentage of naive CD45RAhigh/CD27high T cells. General conclusions and limits of the study: Compared with the aged group, the long-lived group had more naive CD4+ T cells, fewer expanded clones and increased TCR diversity, suggesting age selection. Estimates of total diversity from one million sequenced T cells were regarded as lower bounds and underestimates. Bulk unsorted PBMC profiling prevented conclusive comparison of naive and antigen-experienced compartments. The CMV infection status of donors was not known, potentially confounding age-related changes in expanded clonotypes. As age increased, observed TCR beta diversity per million T cells dropped in a roughly linear way, and a significant reduction was already evident by age about 40. The percentage of naive T cells measured by flow cytometry correlated strongly with observed TCR beta diversity.

As for this clonotype: Its antigen remains undetermined. No per-base quality is available; no much larger clone lies one base away.

Libraries were prepared through 5' RACE. This sample was sequenced with an Illumina HiSeq 2500. The second PCR ran for about 6 to 12 cycles and used a J-beta primer mix along with a sample-barcoded 5' primer. A template-switch 5' adaptor carrying 12 random nucleotides introduced a unique molecular identifier onto each TCR beta cDNA molecule. Each sample yielded at least 2.5 million CDR3-containing paired-end reads. First-strand cDNA synthesis was performed from all RNA using the Mint cDNA synthesis kit, with priming by a TRBC-specific oligonucleotide. Following uracil-DNA glycosylase treatment, all cDNA underwent a first 18-cycle PCR with the universal primers M1SS and BC2_uni_R. The authors processed their data as follows. Each sample was normalized by randomly selecting 1 million high-quality reads, each carrying a distinct molecular identifier. Instead of being binned into consensus sequences, reads that shared molecular identifiers were thrown out. MiTCR, set to a Q25 quality threshold and the strictest error-elimination algorithm, was used for CDR3 identification, clonotype clustering and error correction. A nonparametric unseen species model with Euler transformation was used to estimate lower-bound total TCR beta diversity. TCRdb reprocessing: public reads trimmed at Q25 with fastp, clones called with MiXCR, in-frame beta chains kept. When rows share a CDR3 protein, they turn into one entry using the most common DNA and genes. TCRdb, not the authors, supplied the V and J calls. This sample comprises 600,000 to 1,000,000 distinct CDR3 sequences, around 25% of them detected only once. The ten biggest clones cover under 4.5% of the sample.

The same data also contributed to another study, on T cells of mothers and their children. The second study also describes: Donors were nine systemically healthy Caucasian individuals: three mothers and their six children. cDNA synthesis used all of the extracted RNA, with about 1.5 ug of RNA in each 15 ul reaction. In the second PCR, sample barcodes and 2-4 random nucleotides were introduced via the M1S primer. More than 8 million TCR beta CDR3 reads were obtained from each mother, and roughly 3.1 million reads were obtained from each child. Thymic selection shapes the output of TCR recombination in a similar way in related and unrelated pairs, and inherited differences have a minor effect. Normalized repertoire overlap in related mother-child pairs was always slightly higher than in unrelated mother-child pairs, but the difference was never significant. With a sensitivity of approximately 93 clones per million clonotypes, no persistent microchimeric T cell clones were detected. In the study, deep NGS was used to compare the TCR beta repertoires of mothers and children, and features distinguishing related mother-child pairs from unrelated individuals were sought. Mothers averaged about 37 +/- 4 years of age and children averaged around 10 +/- 4 years. After adapter ligation with NEBNext reagents, the libraries were sequenced on Illumina HiSeq 2000 with 100+100 nt paired-end reads. Mother and child libraries were prepared a month apart and sequenced in separate runs to prevent cross-contamination. Between 500,000 and 2,000,000 distinct TCR beta clonotypes were identified per donor. Naive TCR beta clonotypes were estimated from low-frequency clonotypes matched to each donor's FACS-determined naive share, without sorting.

The clonotype was recovered from a boy aged 5-17 years in good health. This chain is built from TRBV29-1 and TRBJ1-2; 10 of the junction bases match TRBD1. Material: blood. The CDR3 protein: CSVSGTGEGDGYTF. Read as DNA, the sequence is TGCAGCGTCTCCGGGACAGGGGAGGGTGATGGCTACACCTTC.